The rows below give T cell receptor beta chains drawn from one sample of a study of cytomegalovirus exposure and HLA in healthy donors. TCRdb's table, derived via immunoSEQ multiplex PCR, lists solely in-frame clones and lacks some. The data contain about 240,000 clones, 75% to 90% of them singletons. The sequenced sample consisted of PBMCs. The receptors stem from a woman aged 25 to 39 in good health and CMV-seropositive. Both conserved end residues are trimmed from each CDR3. Clone size, where shown, is once, few, many, or a class for clones that have expanded.

>-|TRBJ1-1|TRBV6-1|13
ASSEDPSSNTEAF
>-|TRBJ2-5|TRBV27|16
ASSLSTSGYLFQETQY
>once|TRBJ1-1|TRBV7-2|13
ASTLLRGSLTEAF
>-|TRBJ2-1|TRBV5-4|12
ASSFRGSRDEQF
>-|TRBJ1-2|TRBV2|12
ASRGDRVKYGYT
>-|TRBJ2-3|TRBV27|13
ASSFSLASTDTQY
>few|TRBJ1-5|TRBV7-9|12
ASRSTGPNQPQH
>few|TRBJ2-3|TRBV9|13
ASSGTALGTDTQY
>-|TRBJ2-3|TRBV5-4|12
ASSLTAVTDTQY
>-|TRBJ2-1|TRBV9|14
ASSVWGQGLGNEQF
>-|TRBJ1-5|TRBV30|12
AWSVAGSEEPQH
>-|TRBJ1-2|TRBV5-1|14
ASSLPSQGPRGGYT
>-|TRBJ1-2|TRBV27|15
ASSARLSDRGGGGYT
>-|TRBJ1-3|TRBV28|13
ASWDRGPSGNTIY
>-|TRBJ2-5|TRBV9|11
ASSPRPGETQY
>-|TRBJ1-1|TRBV11-2|12
ASSRGGLNTEAF
>-|TRBJ1-1|TRBV2|11
ASLRALNTEAF
>-|TRBJ2-7|TRBV6-1|9
ASSDTYEQY
>-|TRBJ1-4|TRBV11-2|13
ASSLIGQGAEKLF
>-|TRBJ1-5|TRBV28|12
ASMSHGNNQPQH
>once|TRBJ2-4|TRBV30|12
AWSLGLAGNIQY
>-|TRBJ2-5|TRBV10-1|12
ASSMDRIQETQY
>few|TRBJ1-1|TRBV2|12
ASNSQGARTEAF
>-|TRBJ1-5|TRBV4-2|12
ASSQGDRDQPQH
>-|TRBJ2-2|TRBV7-9|17
ASSSPRSRQGARTGELF
>-|TRBJ2-7|TRBV28|13
ASSPPGQKVDEQY
>-|TRBJ2-1|TRBV18|16
ASSPRGSGTSSYNEQF
>-|TRBJ2-1|TRBV27|15
ASSKQLAGEVGGEQF
>-|TRBJ2-1|TRBV2|13
ASSEGWLAGNEQF